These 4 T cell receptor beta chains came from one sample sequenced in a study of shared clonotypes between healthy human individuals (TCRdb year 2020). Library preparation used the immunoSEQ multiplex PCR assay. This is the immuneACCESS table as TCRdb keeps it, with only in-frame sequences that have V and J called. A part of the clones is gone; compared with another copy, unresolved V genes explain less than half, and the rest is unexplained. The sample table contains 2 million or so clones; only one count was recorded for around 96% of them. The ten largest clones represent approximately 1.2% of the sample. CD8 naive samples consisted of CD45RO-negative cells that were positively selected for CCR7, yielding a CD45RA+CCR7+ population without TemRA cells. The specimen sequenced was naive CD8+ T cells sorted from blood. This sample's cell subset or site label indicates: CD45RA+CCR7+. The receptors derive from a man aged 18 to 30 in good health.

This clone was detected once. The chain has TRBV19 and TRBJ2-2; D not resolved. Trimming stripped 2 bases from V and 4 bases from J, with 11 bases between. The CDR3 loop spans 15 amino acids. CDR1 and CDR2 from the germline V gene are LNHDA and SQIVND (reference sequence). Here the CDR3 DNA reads TGTGCCAGTAGTATAAATCCAGCAGGCACCGGGGAGCTGTTTTTT. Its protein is CASSINPAGTGELFF. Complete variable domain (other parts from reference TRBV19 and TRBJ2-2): DGGITQSPKYLFRKEGQNVTLSCEQNLNHDAMYWYRQDPGQGLRLIYYSQIVNDFQKGDIAEGYSVSREKKESFPLTVTSAQKNPTAFYLCASSINPAGTGELFFGEGSRLTVL.

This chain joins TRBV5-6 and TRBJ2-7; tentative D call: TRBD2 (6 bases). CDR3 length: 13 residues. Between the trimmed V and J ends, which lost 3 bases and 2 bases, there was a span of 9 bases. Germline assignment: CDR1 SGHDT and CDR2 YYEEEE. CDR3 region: CASSWGVAYEQYF. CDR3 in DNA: TGTGCCAGCAGCTGGGGGGTGGCCTACGAGCAGTACTTC.

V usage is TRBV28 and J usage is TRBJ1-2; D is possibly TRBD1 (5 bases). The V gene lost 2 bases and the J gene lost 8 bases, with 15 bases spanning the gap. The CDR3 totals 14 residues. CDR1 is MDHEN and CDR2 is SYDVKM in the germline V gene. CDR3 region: CASSLQRDGDGYTF. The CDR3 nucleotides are TGTGCCAGCAGTTTACAGCGGGACGGTGACGGCTACACCTTC.

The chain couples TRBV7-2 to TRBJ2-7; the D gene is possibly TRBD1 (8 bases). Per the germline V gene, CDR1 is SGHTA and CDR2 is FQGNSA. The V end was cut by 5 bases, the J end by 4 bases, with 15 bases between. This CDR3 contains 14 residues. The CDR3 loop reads CASSRTGRGYEQYF. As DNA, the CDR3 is TGTGCCAGCAGCAGGACAGGGAGGGGGTACGAGCAGTACTTC.